What follows is one T cell receptor beta chain and its context. Germline CDR1 and CDR2: MNHEY and SVGEGT. This CDR3 comprises 12 residues. The V end was cut by 9 bases, the J end by 5 bases, with 13 bases between. TCRdb independently ran MiXCR on the RT-PCR reads; one entry per CDR3 protein. The data show roughly 500,000 distinct CDR3 sequences, approximately 24% seen once. The sample comes from a study of response to subunit inactivated influenza vaccine. These data were also reused for a study on T cells expressing NK-cell markers. According to that study: 5'RACE template switching with UMIs generated TCR beta cDNA. The eight sequenced donors comprised seven who were HCMV-seropositive and one who was seronegative.

The rearrangement uses TRBV6-2 or TRBV6-3 and TRBJ2-5; tentatively, D is TRBD2 (5 bases). The clonotype comes from a man aged 50-59 years who received an inactivated influenza vaccine. This material consisted of CD4+ T cells sorted from PBMCs, taken approximately 13 days after vaccination. The CDR3 region is CASGRTWETQYF. The CDR3 nucleotides are TGTGCCAGTGGACGGACTTGGGAGACCCAGTACTTC.